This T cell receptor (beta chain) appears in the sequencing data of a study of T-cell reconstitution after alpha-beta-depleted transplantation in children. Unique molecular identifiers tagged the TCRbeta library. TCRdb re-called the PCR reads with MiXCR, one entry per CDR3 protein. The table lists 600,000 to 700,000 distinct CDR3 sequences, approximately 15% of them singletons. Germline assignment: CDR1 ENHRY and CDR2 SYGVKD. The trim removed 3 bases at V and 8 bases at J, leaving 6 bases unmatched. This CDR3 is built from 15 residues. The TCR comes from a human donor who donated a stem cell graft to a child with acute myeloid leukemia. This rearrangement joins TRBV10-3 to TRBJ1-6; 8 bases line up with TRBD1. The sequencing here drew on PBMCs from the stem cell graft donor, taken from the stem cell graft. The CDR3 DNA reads TGTGCCATCAGTGATCCGACAGGGGTCTATTCACCCCTCCACTTT. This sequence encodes CAISDPTGVYSPLHF.